These 10 T cell receptor beta chains share one sample of origin, sequenced in a study of T cell changes during pregnancy in multiple sclerosis. Here immunoSEQ multiplex PCR was the method, and the copy in TCRdb shows in-frame clones only, minus some. The sample holds fewer than 75,000 clones; more than 85% are singletons and the top ten take approximately 2.5%. Specimen: peripheral blood, collected in the first trimester of pregnancy. The receptors shown here come from a female donor with multiple sclerosis, enrolled in a pregnancy study.

The chain joins TRBV28 to TRBJ2-3; D perhaps matches TRBD1 (6 bases). Trimming stripped 5 bases from V and 1 base from J, with 10 bases between. The CDR3 totals 14 residues. CDR1 and CDR2 (germline): MDHEN, SYDVKM. The CDR3: CASSPRTGTDTQYF. The CDR3 DNA sequence: TGTGCCAGCAGTCCTCGGACAGGCACAGATACGCAGTATTTT.

This chain's CDR3 is CASSRDVSYNEQFF. CDR3 DNA sequence: TGTGCCAGCAGCCGGGATGTATCCTACAATGAGCAGTTCTTC. J is TRBJ2-1 and V is TRBV5-5; the D gene is possibly TRBD2 (5 bases). Per the germline V gene, CDR1 is SGHKS and CDR2 is YYEKEE (reference sequence). Trimming removed 4 bases at V and 1 base at J, with 9 bases between. This CDR3 spans 14 amino acids.

CDR3 protein: CASSYSMTSAETQYF. The CDR3 bases are TGTGCCAGCAGTTACTCGATGACTAGCGCAGAGACCCAGTACTTC. The gene calls are TRBV6-6 and TRBJ2-5; TRBD2 matches at 8 bases. Trimming took 0 bases from V and 4 from J; bases not matched to a gene: 4. This CDR3 has 15 amino acids. Germline loops: CDR1 MNHNY, CDR2 SVGAGI (reference sequence).

This chain joins TRBV9 and TRBJ2-3; tentatively, D is TRBD2 (7 bases). The CDR3 sequence is 16 residues long. CDR1 and CDR2 (germline): SGDLS, YYNGEE. Trimming cost V 4 bases and J 1 base, with 16 bases left between them. This CDR3 reads CASSISRGGGTDTQYF. CDR3 DNA sequence: TGTGCCAGCAGCATCAGCAGGGGAGGGGGCACAGATACGCAGTATTTT.

The chain links TRBV9 to TRBJ1-5; a possible D gene is TRBD1 (6 bases). Germline CDR1 SGDLS, CDR2 YYNGEE. Trimming removed 0 bases from V and 4 bases from J, with 14 bases in between. The CDR3 has 16 amino acids. The DNA for the CDR3 is TGTGCCAGCAGCGTAGCTGGGGCAGGGGTAAATCAGCCCCAGCATTTT. Residues: CASSVAGAGVNQPQHF.

The chain links TRBV5-4 to TRBJ1-1; 8 nucleotides match TRBD1. Germline CDR1 SGHNT, CDR2 YYREEE (reference sequence). The V and J ends lost 4 bases and 0 bases, in that order; junction bases with no gene match: 5. CDR3 size: 15 residues. CDR3 nucleotide sequence: TGTGCCAGCAGCCCACCGACAGGGGTGAACACTGAAGCTTTCTTT. This sequence encodes CASSPPTGVNTEAFF.

The chain couples TRBV30 to TRBJ1-6; unclear D gene. The CDR3 consists of 15 residues. Trimming pared 2 bases from V and 8 bases from J, leaving 16 bases between. The germline CDR1 and CDR2 sequences are GTSNPN and SVGIG (reference sequence). The CDR3 nucleotides read TGTGCCTGGAGTCTAGGCCGGCTGCTAGATTCACCCCTCCACTTT. Translated, it gives CAWSLGRLLDSPLHF.

The chain has TRBV4-1 and TRBJ2-1; D is possibly TRBD2 (6 bases). The germline CDR1 and CDR2 sequences are MGHRA and YSYEKL. Trimming pared 0 bases from V and 5 bases from J, leaving 14 bases between. The CDR3 runs to 16 residues. The chain's CDR3 is CASSQDPPGLNNEQFF. The CDR3 region has the DNA TGCGCCAGCAGCCAAGATCCCCCGGGACTTAACAATGAGCAGTTCTTC.

As regards this clone: Germline is not matched at one junction end, which may reflect a read error. V and J are TRBV11-3 and TRBJ1-1; a possible D gene is TRBD1 (5 bases). This CDR3 comprises 13 residues. Germline loops: CDR1 SGHNT, CDR2 YENEEA. DNA for the CDR3: TGTGCCAGCAGCTTAGGGCCGGGGGGACGGAAACTATTT. Translating gives CASSLGPGGRKLF.

V usage is TRBV27 and J usage is TRBJ2-3; D might be TRBD1 (5 bases). Between the trimmed V and J ends, which lost 8 bases and 3 bases, there was a span of 21 bases. CDR3 length: 16 amino acids. Per the germline V gene, CDR1 is MNHEY and CDR2 is SMNVEV (reference sequence). The CDR3 sequence is CASWKETGRMTDTQYF. Here the CDR3 DNA reads TGTGCCAGCTGGAAAGAAACAGGAAGAATGACAGATACGCAGTATTTT.